This TCR beta chain was retrieved from a study of shared clonotypes between healthy human individuals. TCRdb keeps only in-frame clones here, not all; method: immunoSEQ multiplex PCR. This table has about 1.4 million clones, roughly 96% appearing once. This TCR came from a young man in good health. Sample: naive CD4+ T cells sorted from blood. Noted subset: CD45RA+ positively selected.

The CDR3 bases are TGTGCCAGCAGCGACCCCGGCAAGCGCCACTATGGCTACACCTTC. Translating it yields CASSDPGKRHYGYTF. The gene calls are TRBV6-6 and TRBJ1-2; no clear D gene. The CDR3 totals 15 residues. The V gene lost 6 bases and the J gene lost 3 bases, with 17 bases spanning the gap. Germline V gene lookup returns CDR1 MNHNY and CDR2 SVGAGI (reference sequence).